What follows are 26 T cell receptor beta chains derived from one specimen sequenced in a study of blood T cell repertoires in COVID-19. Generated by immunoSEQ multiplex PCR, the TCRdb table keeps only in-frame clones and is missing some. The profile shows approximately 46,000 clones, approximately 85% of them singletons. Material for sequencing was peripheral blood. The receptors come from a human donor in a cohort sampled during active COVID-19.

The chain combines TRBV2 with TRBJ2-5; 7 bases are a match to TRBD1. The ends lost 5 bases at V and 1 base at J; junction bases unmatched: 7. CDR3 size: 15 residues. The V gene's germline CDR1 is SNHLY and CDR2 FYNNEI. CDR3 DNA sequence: TGTGCCAGCAGTACATACAGGGGAATCCAAGAGACCCAGTACTTC. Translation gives CASSTYRGIQETQYF.

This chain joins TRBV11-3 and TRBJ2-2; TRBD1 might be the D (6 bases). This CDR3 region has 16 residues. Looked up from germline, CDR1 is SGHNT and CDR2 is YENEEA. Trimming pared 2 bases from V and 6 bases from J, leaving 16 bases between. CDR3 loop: CASSLTQGWGPGELFF. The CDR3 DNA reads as TGTGCCAGCAGCTTAACACAGGGCTGGGGACCCGGGGAGCTGTTTTTT.

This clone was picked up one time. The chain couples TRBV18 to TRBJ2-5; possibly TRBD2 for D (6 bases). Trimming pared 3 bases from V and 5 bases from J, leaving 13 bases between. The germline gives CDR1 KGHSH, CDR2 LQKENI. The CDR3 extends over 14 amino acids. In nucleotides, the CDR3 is TGTGCCAGCTCACCCCTCGGGGGAGAGGAGACCCAGTACTTC. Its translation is CASSPLGGEETQYF.

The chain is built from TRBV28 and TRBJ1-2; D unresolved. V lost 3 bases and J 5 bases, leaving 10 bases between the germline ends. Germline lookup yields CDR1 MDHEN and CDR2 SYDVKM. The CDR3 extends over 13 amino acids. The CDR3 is CASSFRVGYGYTF. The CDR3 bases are TGTGCCAGCAGTTTTCGGGTCGGGTATGGCTACACCTTC.

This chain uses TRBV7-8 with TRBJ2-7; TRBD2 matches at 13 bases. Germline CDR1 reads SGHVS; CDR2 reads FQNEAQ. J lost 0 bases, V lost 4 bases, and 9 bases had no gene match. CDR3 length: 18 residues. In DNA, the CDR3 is TGTGCCAGCAGCTACAGGACTAGCGGGGGCACTCTCTCCTACGAGCAGTACTTC. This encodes CASSYRTSGGTLSYEQYF.

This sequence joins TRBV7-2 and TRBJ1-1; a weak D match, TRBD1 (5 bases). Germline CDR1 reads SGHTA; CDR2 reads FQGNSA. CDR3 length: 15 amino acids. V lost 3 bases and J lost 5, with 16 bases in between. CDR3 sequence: CASSFFLGAGTEAFF. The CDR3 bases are TGTGCCAGCAGCTTTTTTCTAGGGGCGGGGACTGAAGCTTTCTTT.

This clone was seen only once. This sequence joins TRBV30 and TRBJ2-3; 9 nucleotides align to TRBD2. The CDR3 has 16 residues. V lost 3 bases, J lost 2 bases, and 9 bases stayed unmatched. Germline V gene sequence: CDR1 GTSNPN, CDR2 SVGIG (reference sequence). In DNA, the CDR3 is TGTGCCTGGAGGAGGGTAGCGGGGGCGTACACAGATACGCAGTATTTT. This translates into CAWRRVAGAYTDTQYF.

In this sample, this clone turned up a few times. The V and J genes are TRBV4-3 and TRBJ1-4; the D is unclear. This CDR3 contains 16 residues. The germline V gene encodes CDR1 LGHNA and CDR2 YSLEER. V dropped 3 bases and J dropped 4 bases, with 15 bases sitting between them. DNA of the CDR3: TGCGCCAGCAGCCAGTCGGCGACAAGCTATAATGAAAAACTGTTTTTT. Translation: CASSQSATSYNEKLFF.

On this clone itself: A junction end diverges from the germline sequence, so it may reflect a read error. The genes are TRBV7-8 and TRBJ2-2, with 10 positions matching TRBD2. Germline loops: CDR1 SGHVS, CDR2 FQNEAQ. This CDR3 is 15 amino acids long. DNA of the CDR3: TGTGCCAGCAGCTCCGGGACTAGCGAACACCGGGGGCCTCTTTTT. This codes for CASSSGTSEHRGPLF. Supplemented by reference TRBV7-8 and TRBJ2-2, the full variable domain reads GAGVSQSPRYKVAKRGQDVALRCDPISGHVSLFWYQQALGQGPEFLTYFQNEAQLDKSGLPSDRFFAERPEGSVSTLKIQRTQQEDSAVYLCASSSGTSEHRGPLFGEGSRLTVL.

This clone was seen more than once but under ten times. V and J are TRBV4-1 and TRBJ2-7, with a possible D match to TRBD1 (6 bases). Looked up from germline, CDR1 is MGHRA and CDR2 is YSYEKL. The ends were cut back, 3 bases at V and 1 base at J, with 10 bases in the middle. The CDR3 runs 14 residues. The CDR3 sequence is CASSQGARSYEQYF. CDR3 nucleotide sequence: TGCGCCAGCAGCCAGGGGGCGCGGTCCTACGAGCAGTACTTC.

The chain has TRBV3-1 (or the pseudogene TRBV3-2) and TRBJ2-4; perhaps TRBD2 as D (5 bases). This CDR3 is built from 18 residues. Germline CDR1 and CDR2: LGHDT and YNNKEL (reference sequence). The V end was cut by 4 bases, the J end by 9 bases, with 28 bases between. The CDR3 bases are TGTGCCAGCAGCCGCCTACCTCGGGCCGGCCGGCCGGGGAGCATTCAGTACTTC. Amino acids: CASSRLPRAGRPGSIQYF.

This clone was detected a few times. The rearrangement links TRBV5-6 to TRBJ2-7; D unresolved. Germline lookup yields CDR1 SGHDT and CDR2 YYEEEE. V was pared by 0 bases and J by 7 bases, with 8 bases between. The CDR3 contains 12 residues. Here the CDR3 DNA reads TGTGCCAGCAGCTTGGTTCGGTCAGAGCAGTACTTC. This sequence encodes CASSLVRSEQYF.

CDR3 nucleotide sequence: TGTGCCAGCAGCGTCAGGGGGGTCAACACTGAAGCTTTCTTT. It codes for CASSVRGVNTEAFF. The genes are TRBV5-5 and TRBJ1-1; TRBD1 aligns across 7 bases. Germline lookup yields CDR1 SGHKS and CDR2 YYEKEE (reference sequence). The CDR3 runs 14 residues. The ends lost 4 bases at V and 2 bases at J; junction bases unmatched: 5.

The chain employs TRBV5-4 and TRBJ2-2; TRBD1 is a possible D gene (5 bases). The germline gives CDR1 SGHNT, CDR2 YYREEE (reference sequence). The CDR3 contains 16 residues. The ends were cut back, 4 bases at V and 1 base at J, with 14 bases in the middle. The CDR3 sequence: CASSRDGHLNTGELFF. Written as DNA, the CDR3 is TGTGCCAGCAGCCGTGACGGACACTTGAACACCGGGGAGCTGTTTTTT.

The CDR3 nucleotides are TGTGCCATCAGTGGACAGGGGTCGGGGAATTCACCCCTCCACTTT. It specifies CAISGQGSGNSPLHF. The chain links TRBV10-3 to TRBJ1-6; 8 nucleotides align to TRBD1. CDR3 size: 15 residues. Germline CDR1 and CDR2: ENHRY and SYGVKD. V gave up 4 bases and J gave up 7 bases; unmatched junction bases: 6.

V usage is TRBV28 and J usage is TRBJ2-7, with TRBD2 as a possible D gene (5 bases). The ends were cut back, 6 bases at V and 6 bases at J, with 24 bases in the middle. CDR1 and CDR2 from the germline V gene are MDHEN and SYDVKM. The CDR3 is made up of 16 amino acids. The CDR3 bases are TGTGCCAGCAGCCCTCCAGACGGGCTAAGGGAGTCCGAGCAGTACTTC. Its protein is CASSPPDGLRESEQYF. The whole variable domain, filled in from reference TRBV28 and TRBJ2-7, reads DVKVTQSSRYLVKRTGEKVFLECVQDMDHENMFWYRQDPGLGLRLIYFSYDVKMKEKGDIPEGYSVSREKKERFSLILESASTNQTSMYLCASSPPDGLRESEQYFGPGTRLTVT.

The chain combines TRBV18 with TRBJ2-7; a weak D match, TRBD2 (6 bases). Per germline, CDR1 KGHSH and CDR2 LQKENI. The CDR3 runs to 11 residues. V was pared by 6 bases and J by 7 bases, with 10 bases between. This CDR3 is CASSSGREQYF. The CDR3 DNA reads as TGTGCCAGCTCCTCAGGGAGGGAGCAGTACTTC.

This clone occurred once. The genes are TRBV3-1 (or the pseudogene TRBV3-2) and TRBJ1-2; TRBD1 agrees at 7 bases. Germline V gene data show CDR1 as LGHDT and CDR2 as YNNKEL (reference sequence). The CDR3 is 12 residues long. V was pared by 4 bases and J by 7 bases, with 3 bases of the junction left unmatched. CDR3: CASSPDRAGYTF. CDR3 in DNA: TGTGCCAGCAGCCCCGACAGGGCTGGCTACACCTTC.

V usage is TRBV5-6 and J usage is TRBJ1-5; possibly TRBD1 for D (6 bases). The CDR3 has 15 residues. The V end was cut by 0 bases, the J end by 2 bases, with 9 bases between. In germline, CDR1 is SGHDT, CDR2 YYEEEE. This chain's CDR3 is CASSLGRGRNQPQHF. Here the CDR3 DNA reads TGTGCCAGCAGCTTGGGCAGGGGTCGCAATCAGCCCCAGCATTTT.

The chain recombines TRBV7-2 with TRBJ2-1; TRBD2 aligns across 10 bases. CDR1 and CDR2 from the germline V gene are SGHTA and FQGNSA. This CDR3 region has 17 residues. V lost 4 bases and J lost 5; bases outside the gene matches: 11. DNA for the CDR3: TGTGCCAGCAGCTCCGGTAGCGGAGCGGGGGGGCACAATGAGCAGTTCTTC. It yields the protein CASSSGSGAGGHNEQFF.

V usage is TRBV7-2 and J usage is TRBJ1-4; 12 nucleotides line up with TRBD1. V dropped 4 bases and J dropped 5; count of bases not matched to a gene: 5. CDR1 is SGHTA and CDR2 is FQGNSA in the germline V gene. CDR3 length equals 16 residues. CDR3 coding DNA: TGTGCCAGCAGCTCTGAGGGGACAGGGGGCAATGAAAAACTGTTTTTT. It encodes CASSSEGTGGNEKLFF.

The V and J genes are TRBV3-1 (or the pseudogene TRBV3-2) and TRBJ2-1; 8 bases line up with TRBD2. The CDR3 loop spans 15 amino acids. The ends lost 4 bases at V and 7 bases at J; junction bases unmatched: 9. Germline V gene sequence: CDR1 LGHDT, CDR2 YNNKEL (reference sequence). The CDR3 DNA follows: TGTGCCAGCAGCCTGCGGGGGGCGGGCCGGAATGAGCAGTTCTTC. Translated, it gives CASSLRGAGRNEQFF.

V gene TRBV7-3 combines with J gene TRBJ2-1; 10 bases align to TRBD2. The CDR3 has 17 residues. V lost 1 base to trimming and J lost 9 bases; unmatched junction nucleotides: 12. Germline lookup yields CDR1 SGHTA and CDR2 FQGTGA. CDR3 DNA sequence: TGTGCCAGCAGCTTAATCCCGCAAGCGGGGGGGCCGGGTGAGCAGTTCTTC. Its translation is CASSLIPQAGGPGEQFF.

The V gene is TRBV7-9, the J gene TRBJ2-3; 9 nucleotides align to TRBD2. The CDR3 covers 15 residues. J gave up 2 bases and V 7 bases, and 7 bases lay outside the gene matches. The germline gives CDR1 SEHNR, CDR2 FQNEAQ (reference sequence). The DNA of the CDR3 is TGTGCCAGCACTGTAGCGGGGGAATACACAGATACGCAGTATTTT. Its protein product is CASTVAGEYTDTQYF.

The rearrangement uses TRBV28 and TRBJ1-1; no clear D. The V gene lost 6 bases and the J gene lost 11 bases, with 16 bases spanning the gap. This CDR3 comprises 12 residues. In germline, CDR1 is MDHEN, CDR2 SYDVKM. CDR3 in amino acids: CASSLFPFQAFF. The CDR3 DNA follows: TGTGCCAGCAGCCTCTTCCCGTTTCAGGCTTTCTTT.

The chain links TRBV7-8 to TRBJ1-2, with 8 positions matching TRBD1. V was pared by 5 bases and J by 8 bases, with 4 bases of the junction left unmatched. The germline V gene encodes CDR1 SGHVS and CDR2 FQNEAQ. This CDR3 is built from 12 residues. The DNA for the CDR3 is TGTGCCAGCAGCCCAGACAGGGGAGGCTACACCTTC. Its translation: CASSPDRGGYTF.